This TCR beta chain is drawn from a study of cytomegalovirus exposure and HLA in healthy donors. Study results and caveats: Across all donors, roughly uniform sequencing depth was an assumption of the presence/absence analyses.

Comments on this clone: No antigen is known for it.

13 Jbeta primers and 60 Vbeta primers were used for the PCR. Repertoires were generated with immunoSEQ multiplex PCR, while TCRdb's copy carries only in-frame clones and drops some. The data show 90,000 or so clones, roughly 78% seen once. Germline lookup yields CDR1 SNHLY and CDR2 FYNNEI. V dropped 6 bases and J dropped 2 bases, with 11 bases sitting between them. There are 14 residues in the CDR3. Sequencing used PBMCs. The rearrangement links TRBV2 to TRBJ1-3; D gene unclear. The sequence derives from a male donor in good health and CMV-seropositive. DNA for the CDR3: TGTGCCAGCAGGCCTACCGTAACTGGAAACACCATATATTTT. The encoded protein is CASRPTVTGNTIYF. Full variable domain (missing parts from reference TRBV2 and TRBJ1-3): EPEVTQTPSHQVTQMGQEVILRCVPISNHLYFYWYRQILGQKVEFLVSFYNNEISEKSEIFDDQFSVERPDGSNFTLKIRSTKLEDSAMYFCASRPTVTGNTIYFGEGSWLTVV.